This T cell receptor beta chain was found in a study of T cell responses to AZD1222 COVID-19 vaccine listed by TCRdb under 2021. About the study as a whole: AZD1222 recipients whose second dose came at about 4 weeks and those whose second dose came at about 12 weeks were combined into one group, since spike-specific TCR depth and breadth did not differ between the two schedules. A total of approximately 230 trial participants underwent TCR sequencing, of whom nearly 210 received two doses of AZD1222 and about 26 received two doses of the MenACWY control vaccine. Enrollment into the trials was organized by age into subgroups of 18-55, 56-69 and 70-plus years, and those subgroups contained about 160, 30 and 59 TCR-sequenced participants, respectively. Overall study outcomes, separate from this receptor: Vaccine-associated CD4 TCRs spanned the whole spike protein, with dominant responses in regions 160-218 and 743-854. Conclusions about previously exposed vaccinees were limited because only six AZD1222 recipients were SARS-CoV-2 seropositive at baseline. Reportedly, close to half of the unique spike-specific TCRs recognized epitopes lying outside the regions that are mutated in the B.1.351 and B.1.1.7 variants. In the small 56-69-year group, the increase in depth fell short of significance, most likely because of low power. Participants were mostly white British, with more females than males. The authors suggested clonal diversity may have been underestimated. No day 14 peak-response samples were available, so repertoires were characterized only after the peak T cell response. After two AZD1222 doses, both the breadth and the depth of spike-specific TCRs were significantly higher than at day 0 and than in MenACWY recipients.

The time point tag for this specimen amounts to: baseline before first vaccination. Vaccinee samples came from UK trials COV001 and COV002, including a single-blind randomized controlled phase 2/3 trial of AZD1222 (ChAdOx1 nCoV-19) in healthy adults. For TCRbeta chain sequencing, PBMC samples were collected from trial participants at day 0 and at day 28 after the second dose. V loses 3 bases, J loses 2 bases, and the germline ends lie 10 bases apart. From its cysteine to its phenylalanine, the CDR3 spans 14 amino acids. The only DNA kept is the CDR3, 42 bases in frame from the first base. Reading the germline V gene gives CDR1 LGHNA and CDR2 YNFKEQ. The CDR3 regions of human TCRbeta chains were analyzed by immunosequencing. The authors' pipeline ran thus. TCRs in the repertoires were matched against a reference library of SARS-CoV-2-specific TCRs that had been generated with the MIRA antigen-specificity platform. Breadth was defined as the fraction of unique TCRs that were SARS-CoV-2-associated, and depth was defined as the fraction of total T cells that were SARS-CoV-2-associated. Each spike-specific TCR was assigned to its reactive spike region and to a CD4 or CD8 class using the MIRA data. Log10-transformed breadth and depth values were compared by one-way ANOVA with Sidak's multiple comparisons tests. As stored in TCRdb, this immuneACCESS dataset retains in-frame rearrangements with V and J assigned. A fraction of the clones does not appear; measured against another copy, unresolved V genes explain less than half of the discrepancy, and the remainder lacks a known reason. Clone size and the V and J calls come from that table; the DNA yielded D and trimming. Here the sample has roughly 150,000 clones; around 90% occur a single time. 3% to 4.5% of the sample rests with the top ten.

As concerns this clone: It has no known antigen specificity. Nothing much larger sits one base from this clone, and base qualities are not available.

The sequencing used peripheral blood, collected on day 0 of AZD1222 vaccination. The receptor chain draws on TRBV4-2 and TRBJ2-5; matching of 6 bases hints at TRBD1 as the D gene. The sequence derives from an adult in good health. This receptor has the CDR3 CASSQRTAQETQYF. The nucleotide sequence reads as follows: TGTGCCAGCAGCCAGAGGACAGCTCAAGAGACCCAGTACTTC.